One TCR beta chain is described in this entry. The data are from a study of patients and donors after allogeneic stem cell transplantation. Germline loops: CDR1 LNHDA, CDR2 SQIVND (reference sequence). This CDR3 has 15 amino acids. Trimming cost V 5 bases and J 0 bases, with 11 bases left between them. TCRdb reprocessed the RT-PCR reads via MiXCR and lists one record per CDR3 protein. The data contain approximately 430,000 distinct CDR3 sequences, around 15% of them singletons. The chain has TRBV19 and TRBJ1-5; D gene uncertain. Sequenced material: blood, either unsorted or a sorted T cell fraction (not recorded which). This sequence was found in a human donor who was either an allogeneic HSCT recipient or a stem cell or donor lymphocyte infusion donor (not recorded which). It is not recorded whose cells these are; they may come from a transplant donor. This chain's CDR3 is CASSVFTNSNQPQHF. For the CDR3, the DNA is TGTGCCAGTAGTGTATTCACCAATAGCAATCAGCCCCAGCATTTT.